This TCR beta chain was obtained from a study of T-cell reconstitution after alpha-beta-depleted transplantation in children. Germline loops: CDR1 MGHDK, CDR2 SYGVNS. This CDR3 is built from 15 residues. V gave up 4 bases and J gave up 3 bases; unmatched junction bases: 5. General study points: From newly produced T cells came most of the T-cell counts and diversity one year after transplant.

Unique molecular identifiers were incorporated when the TCRbeta library was constructed. TCRdb recomputed calls from the PCR reads with MiXCR, one row per CDR3 protein. The sample lists about 980,000 distinct CDR3 sequences, 25% to 30% occurring once. As concerns this clonotype: Antigen specificity is unknown.

V gene TRBV25-1 combines with J gene TRBJ2-7; 11 positions agree with TRBD1. The TCR sequence derives from a boy under two years old who had a stem cell transplant for SCID, so the T cells may come from the graft donor. Sample: PBMCs, mostly from graft donor cells, taken 360 days after TCRalphabeta/CD19-depleted stem cell transplant. CDR3 residues: CASSGGQGAIYEQYF. In nucleotides, the CDR3 is TGTGCCAGCAGTGGTGGACAGGGGGCAATCTACGAGCAGTACTTC.